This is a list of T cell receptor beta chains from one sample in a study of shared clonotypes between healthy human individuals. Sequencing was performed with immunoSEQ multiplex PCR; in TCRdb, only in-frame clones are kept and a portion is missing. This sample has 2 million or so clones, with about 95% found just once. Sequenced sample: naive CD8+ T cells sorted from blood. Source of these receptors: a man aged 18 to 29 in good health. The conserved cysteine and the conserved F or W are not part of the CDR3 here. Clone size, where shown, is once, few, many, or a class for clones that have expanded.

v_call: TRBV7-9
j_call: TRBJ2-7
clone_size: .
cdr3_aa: ASSLAGQGSSEQY

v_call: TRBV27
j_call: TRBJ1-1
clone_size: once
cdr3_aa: ASSPGHRNEAF

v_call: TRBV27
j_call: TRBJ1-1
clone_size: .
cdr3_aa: ATSPEGMNTEAF

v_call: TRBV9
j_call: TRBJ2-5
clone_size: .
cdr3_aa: ASSLDPRAGETQY

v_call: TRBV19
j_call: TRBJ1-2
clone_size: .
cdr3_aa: ASSIGLGHGYT

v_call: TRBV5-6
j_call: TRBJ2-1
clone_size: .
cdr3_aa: ASSLGDSGQF

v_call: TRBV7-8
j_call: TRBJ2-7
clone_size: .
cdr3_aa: ASSLLNRDHEQY

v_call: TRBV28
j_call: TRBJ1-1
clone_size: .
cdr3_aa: ASSPSRSGTEAF

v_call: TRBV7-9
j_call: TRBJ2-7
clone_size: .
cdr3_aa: ASSLILAPYEQY

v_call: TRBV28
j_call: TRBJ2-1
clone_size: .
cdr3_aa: ASSFPDPEQF

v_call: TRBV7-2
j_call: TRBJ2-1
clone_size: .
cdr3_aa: ASSLFEGLQGYNEQF

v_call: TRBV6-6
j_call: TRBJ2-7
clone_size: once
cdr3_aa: ASSYAPADRFLEQY

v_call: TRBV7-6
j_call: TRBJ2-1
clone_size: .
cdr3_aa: ASSILPDGEQF

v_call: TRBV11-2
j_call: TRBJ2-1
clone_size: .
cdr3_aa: ASSFGGAWVEQF

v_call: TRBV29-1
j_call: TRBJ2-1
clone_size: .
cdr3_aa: SVDELAGGKRLSSYNEQF

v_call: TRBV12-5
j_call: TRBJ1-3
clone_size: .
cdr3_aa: ASGLFGSGNTIY

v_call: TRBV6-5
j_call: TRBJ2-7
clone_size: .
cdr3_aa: ASSPIDSHSYEQY

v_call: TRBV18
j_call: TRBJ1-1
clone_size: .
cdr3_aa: ASSTNQGVKGEAF

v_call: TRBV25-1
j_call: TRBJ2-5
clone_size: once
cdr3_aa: ASSEYGTAKETQY

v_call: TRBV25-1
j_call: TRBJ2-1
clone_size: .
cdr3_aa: ASSVGGGSYNEQF

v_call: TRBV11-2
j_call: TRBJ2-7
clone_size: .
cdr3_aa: ASSLAPGQAYEQY

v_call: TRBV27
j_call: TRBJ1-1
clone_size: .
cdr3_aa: ASSPGTANTEAF

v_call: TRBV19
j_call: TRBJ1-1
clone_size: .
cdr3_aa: ASSIDLGTMNTEAF

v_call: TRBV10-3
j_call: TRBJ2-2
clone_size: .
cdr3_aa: AISEGLAGGTNTGELF

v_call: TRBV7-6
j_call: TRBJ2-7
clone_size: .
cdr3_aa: ASSPSSSGTYEQY

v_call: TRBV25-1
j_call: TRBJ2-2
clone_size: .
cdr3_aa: ASSESPLAGGPPGELF

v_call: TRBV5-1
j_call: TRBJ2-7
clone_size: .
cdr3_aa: ASSLTTGMSSEQY

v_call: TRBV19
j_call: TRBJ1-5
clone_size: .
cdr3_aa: ASIGGALNQPQH

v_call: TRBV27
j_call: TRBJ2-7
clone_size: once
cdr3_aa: ASSLASAGPWEQY

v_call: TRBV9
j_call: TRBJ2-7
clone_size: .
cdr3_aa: ASTQGGDGTYEQY

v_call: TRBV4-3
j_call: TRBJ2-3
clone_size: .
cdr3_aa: ASSPPSTDTQY

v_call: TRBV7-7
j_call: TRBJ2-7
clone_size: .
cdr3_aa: ASSSGPSYEQY

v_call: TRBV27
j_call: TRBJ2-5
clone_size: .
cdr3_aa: ASRISGGETQY

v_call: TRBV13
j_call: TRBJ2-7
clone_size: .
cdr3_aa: ASSHRTRLGDEQY

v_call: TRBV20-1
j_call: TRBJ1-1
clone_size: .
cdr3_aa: SAGGYEAF

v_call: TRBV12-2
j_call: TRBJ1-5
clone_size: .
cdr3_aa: ASRLEGVSNQPQH

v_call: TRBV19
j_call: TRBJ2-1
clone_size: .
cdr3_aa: ASSIRDGAYNEQF

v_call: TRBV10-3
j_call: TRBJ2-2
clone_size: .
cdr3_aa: AISESLAGGPPGELF

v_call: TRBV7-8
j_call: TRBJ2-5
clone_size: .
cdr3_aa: ASSLAEETQY

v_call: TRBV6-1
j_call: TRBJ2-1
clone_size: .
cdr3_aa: ASSDGSYNEQF

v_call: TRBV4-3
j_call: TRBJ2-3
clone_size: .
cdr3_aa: ASSQSVAGDYSGRRSDTQY

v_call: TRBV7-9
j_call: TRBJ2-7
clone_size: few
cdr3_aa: ASSPASGGLGSYEQY

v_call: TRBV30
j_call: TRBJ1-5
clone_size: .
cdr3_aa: AWSDTGGGNQPQH

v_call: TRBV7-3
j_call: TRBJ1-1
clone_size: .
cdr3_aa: ASSIGQGDTEAF

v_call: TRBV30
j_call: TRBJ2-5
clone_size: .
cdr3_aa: AWADRGGETQY

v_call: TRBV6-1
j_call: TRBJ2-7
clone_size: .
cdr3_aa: ASSEGLGGYEQY

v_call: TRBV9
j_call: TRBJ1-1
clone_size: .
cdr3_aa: ASSARQVMNTEAF

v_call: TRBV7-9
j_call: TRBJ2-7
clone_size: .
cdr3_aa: ASSLVSSPTYEQY

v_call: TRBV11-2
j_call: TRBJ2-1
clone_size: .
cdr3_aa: ASSLGHGEQF

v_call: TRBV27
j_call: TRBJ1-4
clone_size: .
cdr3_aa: ASTSGTGNEKLF

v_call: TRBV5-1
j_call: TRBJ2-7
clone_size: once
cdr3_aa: ASSLFPTSGRAVVPTYEQY

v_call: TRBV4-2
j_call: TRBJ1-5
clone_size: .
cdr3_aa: ASSQDLGKQGH

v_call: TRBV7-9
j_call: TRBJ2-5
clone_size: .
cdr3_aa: ASSSADRDQETQY

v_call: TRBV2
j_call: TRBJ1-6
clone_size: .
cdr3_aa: ASSPYNSPLH